Listed here is a single T cell receptor beta chain. What it binds is unknown. This sample is drawn from a study of cytomegalovirus exposure and HLA in healthy donors. Study-wide findings and caveats: Researchers catalogued about 160 TCR beta chains as cytomegalovirus-associated. Presence/absence analyses treated sequencing depth as roughly uniform across donors. Immune exposure data for these donors was limited to CMV serostatus.

The study ran its PCR with 60 Vbeta and 13 Jbeta primers. Assay used: immunoSEQ multiplex PCR; TCRdb lists only in-frame clones, some missing. The sample yields roughly 200,000 clones, around three quarters seen once. This CDR3 contains 13 residues. Germline assignment: CDR1 MNHNS and CDR2 SASEGT. The ends were cut back, 4 bases at V and 7 bases at J, with 11 bases in the middle. The specimen sequenced was PBMCs. This receptor was taken from a woman in her thirties or forties in good health and CMV-seronegative. The rearrangement joins TRBV6-1 to TRBJ1-5, with D tentatively TRBD1 (5 bases). The CDR3 region has the DNA TGTGCCAGCAGTGGAAGGAGGGGCCAGCCCCAGCATTTT. Its translation: CASSGRRGQPQHF.